This T cell receptor beta chain emerged from a study of blood T cell repertoires in COVID-19. In the original workflow: Amplification of reference gene primers was used by the study to estimate nucleated cell counts. TCRdb's table, derived via immunoSEQ multiplex PCR, lists solely in-frame clones and lacks some. Clone size and V and J calls were adopted from that table, with D and trimming inferred from the DNA. Among about 110,000 clones listed, about two thirds were seen once. A single count supports this clone. The V end lost 2 bases, the J end lost 2 bases, and 10 bases lay between the germline ends. The CDR3 runs to 14 residues. CDR1 and CDR2 (germline): SGHAT, FQNNGV.

The chain employs TRBV11-2 and TRBJ2-7; D is unresolved. The TCR was taken from a woman in her thirties or forties with acute or convalescent COVID-19. What was sequenced was peripheral blood. In DNA form, the CDR3 reads TGTGCCAGCAGCTTACAAGAGGCCCCCTACGAGCAGTACTTC. Translating it yields CASSLQEAPYEQYF.